This TCR beta chain was identified during a study of blood T cell repertoires in COVID-19. The overall study: The study drew acute and convalescent COVID-19 samples from the United States, Italy and Spain. From T cells, B-cell-depleted T cells, or PBMCs came the material, which was cDNA or gDNA.

Sequenced by immunoSEQ multiplex PCR; TCRdb stores in-frame clones only, minus some. The sample includes around 110,000 clones, over 75% of them seen just once. This CDR3 has 13 residues. The ends lost 6 bases at V and 6 bases at J; junction bases unmatched: 7. The sample comprised peripheral blood. The rearrangement links TRBV12-3 or TRBV12-4 to TRBJ2-7, with TRBD1 identical over 8 bases. This sequence originates from a man aged 60 to 75 with active or convalescent COVID-19. This CDR3 is CASSRGQAGEQYF. The CDR3 DNA is TGTGCCAGCAGCCGGGGACAGGCTGGCGAGCAGTACTTC.